The sequence of this TCR beta chain was determined in a study of cytomegalovirus exposure and HLA in healthy donors. Whole-study findings and limits: CMV serostatus alone was available as immune exposure information. An ancestry cluster, one associated with Asian ancestry, reportedly showed fewer N-insertions than the approximately 670-donor mean in a later analysis.

CDR3 length: 17 amino acids. Per germline, CDR1 SGHAT and CDR2 FQNNGV. J gave up 7 bases and V 7 bases, and 20 bases lay outside the gene matches. With 60 Vbeta and 13 Jbeta primers, the PCR was carried out. Measured with immunoSEQ multiplex PCR; TCRdb has only the in-frame clones, and not every one. The sample lists approximately 110,000 clones; roughly 80% were seen once. Each donor was healthy, and each was a bone marrow donor. A few counts support this clone. Its antigen is as yet unknown. The rearrangement joins TRBV11-2 to TRBJ2-5; 8 bases fit TRBD2. The sequence was obtained from a man aged 45 to 65 in good health and CMV-seronegative. The material sequenced was PBMCs. CDR3 DNA sequence: TGTGCCAGCACCGAGGGGCAAATTAGCGGGACGGCCGGGACCCAGTACTTC. Its translation: CASTEGQISGTAGTQYF.